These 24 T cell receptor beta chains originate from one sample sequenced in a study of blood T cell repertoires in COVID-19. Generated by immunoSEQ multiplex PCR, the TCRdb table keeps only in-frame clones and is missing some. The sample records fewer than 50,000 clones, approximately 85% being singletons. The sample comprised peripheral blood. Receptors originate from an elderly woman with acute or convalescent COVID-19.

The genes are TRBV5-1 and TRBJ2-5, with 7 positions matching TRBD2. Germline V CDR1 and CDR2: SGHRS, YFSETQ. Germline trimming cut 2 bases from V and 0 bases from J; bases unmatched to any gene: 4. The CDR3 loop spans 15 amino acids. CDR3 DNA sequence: TGCGCCAGCAGCTTTGGAGGGAGGGACCAAGAGACCCAGTACTTC. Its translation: CASSFGGRDQETQYF.

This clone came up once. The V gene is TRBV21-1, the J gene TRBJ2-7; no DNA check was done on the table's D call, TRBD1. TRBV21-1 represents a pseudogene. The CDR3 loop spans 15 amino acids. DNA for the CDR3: TGTGCCAGCAGCAAATCGGTCTCAGGACACTCCGAGCAGTACTTC. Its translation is CASSKSVSGHSEQYF.

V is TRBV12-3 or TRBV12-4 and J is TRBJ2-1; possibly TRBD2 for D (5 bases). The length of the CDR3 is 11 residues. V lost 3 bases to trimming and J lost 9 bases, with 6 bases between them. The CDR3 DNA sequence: TGTGCCAGCAGTTTCGGAGGTGAGCAGTTCTTC. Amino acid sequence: CASSFGGEQFF.

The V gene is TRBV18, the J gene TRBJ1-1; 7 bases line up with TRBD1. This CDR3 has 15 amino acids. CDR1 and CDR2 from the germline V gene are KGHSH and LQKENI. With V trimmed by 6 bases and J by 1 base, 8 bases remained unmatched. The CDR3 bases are TGTGCCAGCTCGATAAAGACAGGGTCGAACACTGAAGCTTTCTTT. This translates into CASSIKTGSNTEAFF. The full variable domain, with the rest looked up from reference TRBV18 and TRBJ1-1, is NAGVMQNPRHLVRRRGQEARLRCSPMKGHSHVYWYRQLPEEGLKFMVYLQKENIIDESGMPKERFSAEFPKEGPSILRIQQVVRGDSAAYFCASSIKTGSNTEAFFGQGTRLTVV.

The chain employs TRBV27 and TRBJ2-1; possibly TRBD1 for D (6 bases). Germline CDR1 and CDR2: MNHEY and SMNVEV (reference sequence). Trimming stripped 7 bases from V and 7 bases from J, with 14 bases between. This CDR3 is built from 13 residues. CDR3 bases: TGTGCCAGCAAGGACAGATTTAGGAATGAGCAGTTCTTC. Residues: CASKDRFRNEQFF.

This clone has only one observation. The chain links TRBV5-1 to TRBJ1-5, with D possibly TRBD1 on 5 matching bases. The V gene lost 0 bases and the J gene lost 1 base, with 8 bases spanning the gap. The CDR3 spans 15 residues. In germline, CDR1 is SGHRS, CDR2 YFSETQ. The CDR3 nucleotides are TGCGCCAGCAGCTTGGCGGGGGAGAGCAATCAGCCCCAGCATTTT. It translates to CASSLAGESNQPQHF. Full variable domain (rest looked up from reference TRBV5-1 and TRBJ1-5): KAGVTQTPRYLIKTRGQQVTLSCSPISGHRSVSWYQQTPGQGLQFLFEYFSETQRNKGNFPGRFSGRQFSNSRSEMNVSTLELGDSALYLCASSLAGESNQPQHFGDGTRLSIL.

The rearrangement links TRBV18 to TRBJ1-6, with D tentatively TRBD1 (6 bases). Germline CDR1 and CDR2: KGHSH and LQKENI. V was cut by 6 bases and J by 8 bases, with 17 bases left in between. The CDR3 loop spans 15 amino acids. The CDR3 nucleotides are TGTGCCAGCTCGCCTCTCCAGGACAGAGATTCACCCCTCCACTTT. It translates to CASSPLQDRDSPLHF.

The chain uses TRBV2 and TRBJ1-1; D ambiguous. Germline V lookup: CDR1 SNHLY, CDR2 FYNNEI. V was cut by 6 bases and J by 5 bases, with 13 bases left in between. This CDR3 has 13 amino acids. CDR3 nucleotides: TGTGCCAGCAGCCCCCAATCTGAGACTGAAGCTTTCTTT. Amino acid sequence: CASSPQSETEAFF.

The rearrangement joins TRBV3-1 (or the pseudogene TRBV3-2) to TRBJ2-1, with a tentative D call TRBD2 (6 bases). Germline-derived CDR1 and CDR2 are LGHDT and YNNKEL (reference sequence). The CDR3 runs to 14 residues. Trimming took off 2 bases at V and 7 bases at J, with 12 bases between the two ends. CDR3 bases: TGTGCCAGCAGCCAACCGGGAGAGGGAAATGAGCAGTTCTTC. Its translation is CASSQPGEGNEQFF.

CDR3 DNA: TGTGCCAGCAGCTCTGGAGGGGGACAGGGGGCATTAGGCACTGAAGCTTTCTTT. Translation gives CASSSGGGQGALGTEAFF. The gene calls are TRBV6-2 or TRBV6-3 and TRBJ1-1; 12 bases agree with TRBD1. Germline lookup yields CDR1 MNHEY and CDR2 SVGEGT. The CDR3 contains 18 residues. V was clipped by 6 bases and J by 4 bases; unmatched bases: 15.

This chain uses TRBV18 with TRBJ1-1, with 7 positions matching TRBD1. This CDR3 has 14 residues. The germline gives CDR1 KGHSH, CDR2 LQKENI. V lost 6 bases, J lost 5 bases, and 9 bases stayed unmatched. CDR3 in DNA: TGTGCCAGCTCCCCCGACAGGGCGGGTACTGAAGCTTTCTTT. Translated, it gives CASSPDRAGTEAFF.

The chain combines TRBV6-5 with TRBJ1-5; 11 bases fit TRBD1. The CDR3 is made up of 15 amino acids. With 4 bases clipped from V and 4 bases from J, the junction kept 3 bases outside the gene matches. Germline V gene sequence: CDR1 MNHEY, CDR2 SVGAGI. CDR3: CASSWTGGPNQPQHF. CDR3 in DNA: TGTGCCAGCAGTTGGACAGGGGGCCCAAATCAGCCCCAGCATTTT.

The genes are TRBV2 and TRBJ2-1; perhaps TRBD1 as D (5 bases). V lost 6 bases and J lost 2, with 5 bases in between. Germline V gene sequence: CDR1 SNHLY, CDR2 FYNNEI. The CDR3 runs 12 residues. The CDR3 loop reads CASRGPYNEQFF. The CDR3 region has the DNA TGTGCCAGCAGGGGGCCCTACAATGAGCAGTTCTTC.

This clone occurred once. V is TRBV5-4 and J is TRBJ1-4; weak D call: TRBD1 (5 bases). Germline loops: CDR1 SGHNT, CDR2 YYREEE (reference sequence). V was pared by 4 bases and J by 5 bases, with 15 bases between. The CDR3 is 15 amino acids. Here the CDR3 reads CASSVPGLENEKLFF. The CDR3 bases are TGTGCCAGCAGCGTCCCGGGACTGGAGAATGAAAAACTGTTTTTT.

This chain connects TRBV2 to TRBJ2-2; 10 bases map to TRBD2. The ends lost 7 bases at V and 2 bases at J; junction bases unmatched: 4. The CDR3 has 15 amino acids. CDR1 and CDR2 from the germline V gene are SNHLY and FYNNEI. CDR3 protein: CASKWTSGNTGELFF. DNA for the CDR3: TGTGCCAGCAAGTGGACTAGCGGAAACACCGGGGAGCTGTTTTTT.

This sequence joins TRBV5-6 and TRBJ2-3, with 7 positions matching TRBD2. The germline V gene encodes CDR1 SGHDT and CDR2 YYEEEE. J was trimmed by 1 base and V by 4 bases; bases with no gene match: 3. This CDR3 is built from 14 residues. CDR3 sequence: CASSPGLGTDTQYF. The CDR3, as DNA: TGTGCCAGCAGCCCCGGACTAGGCACAGATACGCAGTATTTT.

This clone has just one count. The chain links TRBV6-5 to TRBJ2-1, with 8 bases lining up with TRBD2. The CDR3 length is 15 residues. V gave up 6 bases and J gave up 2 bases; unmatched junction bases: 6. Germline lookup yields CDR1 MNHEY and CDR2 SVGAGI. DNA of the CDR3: TGTGCCAGCAGACAGACGGGACTAGCCTACAATGAGCAGTTCTTC. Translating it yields CASRQTGLAYNEQFF.

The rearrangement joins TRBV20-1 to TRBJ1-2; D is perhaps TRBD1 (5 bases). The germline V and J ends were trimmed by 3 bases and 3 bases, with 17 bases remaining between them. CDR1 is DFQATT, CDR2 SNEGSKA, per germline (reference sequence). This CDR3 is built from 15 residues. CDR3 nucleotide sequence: TGCAGTGCTAGTCCAGCCCTGTCAGGGCACTATGGCTACACCTTC. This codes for CSASPALSGHYGYTF.

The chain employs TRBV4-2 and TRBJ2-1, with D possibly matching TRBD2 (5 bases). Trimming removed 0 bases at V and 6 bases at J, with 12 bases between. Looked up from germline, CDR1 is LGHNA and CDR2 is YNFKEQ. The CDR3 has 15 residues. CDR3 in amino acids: CASSQETTISNEQFF. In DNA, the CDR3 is TGTGCCAGCAGCCAAGAGACGACTATCAGCAATGAGCAGTTCTTC.

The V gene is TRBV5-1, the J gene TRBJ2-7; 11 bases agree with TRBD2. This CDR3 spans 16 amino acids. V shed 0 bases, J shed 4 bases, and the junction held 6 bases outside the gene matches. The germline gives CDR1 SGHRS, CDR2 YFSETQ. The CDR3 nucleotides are TGCGCCAGCAGCTTGGAATTGTCTAGCGGGAGGTACGAGCAGTACTTC. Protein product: CASSLELSSGRYEQYF.

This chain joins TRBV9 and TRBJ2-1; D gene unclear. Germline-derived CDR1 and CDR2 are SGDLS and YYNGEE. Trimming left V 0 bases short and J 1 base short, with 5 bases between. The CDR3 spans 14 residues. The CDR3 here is CASSVGTSYNEQFF. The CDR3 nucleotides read TGTGCCAGCAGCGTAGGAACTTCCTACAATGAGCAGTTCTTC.

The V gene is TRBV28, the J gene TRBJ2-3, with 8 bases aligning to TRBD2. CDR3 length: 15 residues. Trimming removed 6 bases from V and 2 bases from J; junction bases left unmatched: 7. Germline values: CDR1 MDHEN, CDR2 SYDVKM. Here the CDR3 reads CASRGSGGPTDTQYF. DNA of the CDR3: TGTGCCAGCAGAGGCAGCGGGGGCCCCACAGATACGCAGTATTTT.

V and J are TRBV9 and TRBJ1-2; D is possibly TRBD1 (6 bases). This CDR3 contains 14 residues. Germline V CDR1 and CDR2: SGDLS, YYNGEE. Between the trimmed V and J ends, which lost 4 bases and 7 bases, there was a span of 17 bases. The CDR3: CASSLWTDTGGYTF. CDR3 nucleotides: TGTGCCAGCAGCCTCTGGACAGATACTGGTGGCTACACCTTC. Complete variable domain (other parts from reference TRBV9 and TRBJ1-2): DSGVTQTPKHLITATGQRVTLRCSPRSGDLSVYWYQQSLDQGLQFLIQYYNGEERAKGNILERFSAQQFPDLHSELNLSSLELGDSALYFCASSLWTDTGGYTFGSGTRLTVV.

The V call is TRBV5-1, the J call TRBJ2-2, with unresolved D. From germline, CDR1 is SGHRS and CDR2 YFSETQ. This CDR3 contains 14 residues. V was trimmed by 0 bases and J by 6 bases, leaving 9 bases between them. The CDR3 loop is CASSLGPEAGELFF. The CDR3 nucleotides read TGCGCCAGCAGCTTGGGCCCAGAAGCCGGGGAGCTGTTTTTT. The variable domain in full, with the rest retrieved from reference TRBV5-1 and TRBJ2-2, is KAGVTQTPRYLIKTRGQQVTLSCSPISGHRSVSWYQQTPGQGLQFLFEYFSETQRNKGNFPGRFSGRQFSNSRSEMNVSTLELGDSALYLCASSLGPEAGELFFGEGSRLTVL.